This entry lists 9 T cell receptor beta chains sequenced from one sample in a study of T cell changes during pregnancy in multiple sclerosis (dated 2019 in TCRdb). To prepare the library, the immunoSEQ multiplex PCR assay was applied. The table comes from immuneACCESS by way of TCRdb, which keeps in-frame sequences with V and J called. Part of the clones is missing from these tables; in studies checked, under half for an unresolved V gene and the rest for unknown reasons. A total of about 21,000 clones appear in this sample, 91% of them only once. More than 0.6% of the sample is held by the ten biggest clonotypes. The source material was CD4+ T cells from peripheral blood mononuclear cells, sampled in the third trimester of pregnancy. These receptors were collected from a female donor with multiple sclerosis, enrolled in a pregnancy study.

The V gene is TRBV5-6, the J gene TRBJ2-1; 8 bases match TRBD1. The junction had 7 bases not matched to a gene; V was cut back by 0 bases and J by 14 bases. The CDR3 extends over 13 amino acids. Germline values: CDR1 SGHDT, CDR2 YYEEEE. The chain's CDR3 is CASSLADRGREFF. The CDR3 nucleotides read TGTGCCAGCAGCTTGGCCGACAGGGGTAGGGAGTTCTTC.

The chain combines TRBV5-1 with TRBJ1-5, with no clear D. This CDR3 has 14 amino acids. V lost 0 bases, J lost 1 base, and 5 bases lay in between. Germline V gene lookup returns CDR1 SGHRS and CDR2 YFSETQ. The DNA of the CDR3 is TGCGCCAGCAGCTTGGGCGGAAGCAATCAGCCCCAGCATTTT. Its protein product is CASSLGGSNQPQHF.

For the CDR3, the DNA is TGTGCCACCCACACCCTCAACACCGGGGAGCTGTTTTTT. Its protein is CATHTLNTGELFF. The chain couples TRBV15 to TRBJ2-2; no clear D gene. V lost 8 bases, J lost 2 bases, and 9 bases lay in between. Germline CDR1 reads LNHNV; CDR2 reads YYDKDF (reference sequence). The CDR3 consists of 13 residues.

The CDR3 DNA reads TGCGCCAGCAGCTTGGGCCCAGCGGGGGAATCCGGGGAGCTGTTTTTT. Protein product: CASSLGPAGESGELFF. V is TRBV5-1 and J is TRBJ2-2; 8 bases are shared with TRBD2. J was trimmed by 6 bases and V by 0 bases; bases with no gene match: 7. The CDR3 is 16 residues long. Germline CDR1 SGHRS, CDR2 YFSETQ.

The chain recombines TRBV2 with TRBJ1-1, with TRBD1 as a possible D gene (6 bases). Germline CDR1 reads SNHLY; CDR2 reads FYNNEI. V gave up 1 base and J gave up 7 bases, with 13 bases separating them. The CDR3 sequence is 14 residues long. The CDR3 region has the DNA TGTGCCAGCAGTGAAGACCGGGACACCAATGAAGCTTTCTTT. Amino acid sequence: CASSEDRDTNEAFF.

This sequence joins TRBV5-1 and TRBJ1-1; unclear D gene. The length of the CDR3 is 15 residues. From germline, CDR1 is SGHRS and CDR2 YFSETQ. With 1 base removed from V and 0 bases from J, the gap between germline ends came to 10 bases. In DNA form, the CDR3 reads TGCGCCAGCAGCTTGTTATCGGGTGTGAACACTGAAGCTTTCTTT. Protein sequence: CASSLLSGVNTEAFF.

The chain's CDR3 is CASSLATGGGTEAFF. CDR3 DNA: TGCGCCAGCAGCCTGGCGACAGGGGGCGGCACTGAAGCTTTCTTT. This chain connects TRBV4-3 to TRBJ1-1; 10 bases match TRBD1. The trim removed 4 bases at V and 4 bases at J, leaving 6 bases unmatched. This CDR3 region has 15 residues. Germline CDR1 LGHNA, CDR2 YSLEER.

This clone appeared a single time. This chain connects TRBV10-3 to TRBJ1-1; 8 nucleotides line up with TRBD1. This CDR3 is built from 16 residues. The trim removed 0 bases at V and 3 bases at J, leaving 6 bases unmatched. Germline loops: CDR1 ENHRY, CDR2 SYGVKD. CDR3 sequence (DNA): TGTGCCATCAGTGAGTCTTTGTTACAGGGGGACACTGAAGCTTTCTTT. Amino acid sequence: CAISESLLQGDTEAFF.

The chain uses TRBV9 and TRBJ2-3; 7 nucleotides agree with TRBD2. Germline CDR1 SGDLS, CDR2 YYNGEE. The CDR3 totals 15 residues. The junction had 7 bases not matched to a gene; V was cut back by 3 bases and J by 3 bases. The CDR3 DNA reads TGTGCCAGCAGCGCTCAGGCGGGGGTTACAGATACGCAGTATTTT. Translating it yields CASSAQAGVTDTQYF.